A single sample is the source of the 15 T cell receptor beta chains below, sequenced in a study of blood T cell repertoires in COVID-19. Assay: immunoSEQ multiplex PCR; the TCRdb copy retains only in-frame clones and omits some. The profile shows approximately 300,000 clones, around 86% of them singletons. The sequenced material came from peripheral blood. These receptors all stem from a man between 45 and 60 years old with active or convalescent COVID-19.

The chain has TRBV7-3 and TRBJ1-4; D call uncertain. The CDR3 has 13 residues. Looked up from germline, CDR1 is SGHTA and CDR2 is FQGTGA. V was clipped by 1 base and J by 7 bases, with 7 bases between them. The CDR3 spells CASSLKFGEKLFF. The CDR3 DNA reads as TGTGCCAGCAGCTTAAAGTTCGGTGAAAAACTGTTTTTT.

The chain combines TRBV6-1 with TRBJ1-2; 8 bases line up with TRBD1. CDR1 MNHNS and CDR2 SASEGT come from the germline V gene. The CDR3 extends over 16 amino acids. The J segment lost 1 base and the V segment lost 1 base, leaving 5 bases of the junction unmatched. In DNA form, the CDR3 reads TGTGCCAGCAGTGAAGGGACAGGGAATATTAACTATGGCTACACCTTC. This sequence encodes CASSEGTGNINYGYTF.

This clone was detected only once. This chain connects TRBV5-1 to TRBJ1-2; 8 nucleotides match TRBD1. Germline V lookup: CDR1 SGHRS, CDR2 YFSETQ. Trimming took 7 bases from V and 3 from J; bases not matched to a gene: 5. CDR3 length: 13 amino acids. CDR3 DNA: TGCGCCAGCGGAACAGGGGGTGACTATGGCTACACCTTC. Translating gives CASGTGGDYGYTF.

The chain joins TRBV19 to TRBJ1-1; 9 bases map to TRBD1. The CDR3 consists of 14 residues. CDR1 and CDR2 (germline): LNHDA, SQIVND (reference sequence). The ends lost 5 bases at V and 7 bases at J; junction bases unmatched: 8. The CDR3 spells CASSVTGGGGEAFF. The CDR3 nucleotides are TGTGCCAGTAGTGTAACAGGGGGCGGGGGTGAAGCTTTCTTT.

This sequence joins TRBV25-1 and TRBJ1-1; D is undetermined. This CDR3 has 14 residues. Germline V CDR1 and CDR2: MGHDK, SYGVNS. V was trimmed by 4 bases and J by 3 bases, leaving 12 bases between them. CDR3 in DNA: TGTGCCAGCAGTGCCCCGGGAAGGGACACTGAAGCTTTCTTT. This codes for CASSAPGRDTEAFF.

The chain is built from TRBV6-1 and TRBJ2-3; tentative D call: TRBD2 (6 bases). Looked up from germline, CDR1 is MNHNS and CDR2 is SASEGT. Trimming shortened V by 3 bases and J by 5 bases, and 15 bases separated the two germline ends. The CDR3 spans 15 residues. The CDR3 bases are TGTGCCAGCAGTGAGCGGGACCCCCCCGAAGATACGCAGTATTTT. This encodes CASSERDPPEDTQYF.

This sequence joins TRBV2 and TRBJ2-3; 7 bases are shared with TRBD1. The CDR3 is 14 residues long. The V segment lost 7 bases and the J segment 0 bases; nucleotides outside the gene matches: 4. Germline V gives CDR1 SNHLY, CDR2 FYNNEI. The CDR3 spells CASNPGQSTDTQYF. CDR3 DNA: TGTGCCAGCAACCCGGGACAGAGCACAGATACGCAGTATTTT. Based on the CDR3 plus reference TRBV2 and TRBJ2-3, the full variable domain is EPEVTQTPSHQVTQMGQEVILRCVPISNHLYFYWYRQILGQKVEFLVSFYNNEISEKSEIFDDQFSVERPDGSNFTLKIRSTKLEDSAMYFCASNPGQSTDTQYFGPGTRLTVL.

This clone appeared once. J is TRBJ2-7 and V is TRBV18; possible D gene TRBD2, 6 bases. From germline, CDR1 is KGHSH and CDR2 LQKENI. Trimming shortened V by 0 bases and J by 2 bases, and 14 bases separated the two germline ends. The CDR3 is 16 residues long. In DNA form, the CDR3 reads TGTGCCAGCTCACCACCGGGACTGCTACCGACCTACGAGCAGTACTTC. Translated, it gives CASSPPGLLPTYEQYF.

The chain combines TRBV10-3 with TRBJ1-4, with a weak D call TRBD1 (5 bases). Germline V gene sequence: CDR1 ENHRY, CDR2 SYGVKD. The CDR3 extends over 13 amino acids. The V gene lost 6 bases and the J gene lost 8 bases, with 13 bases spanning the gap. The DNA for the CDR3 is TGTGCCATCAGCCAGGGTCGGGGGGAAAAACTGTTTTTT. Residues: CAISQGRGEKLFF.

This clone has just one count. The chain couples TRBV4-1 to TRBJ1-1, with D maybe TRBD1 (5 bases). The CDR3 is 13 amino acids. Trimming cost V 5 bases and J 2 bases, with 9 bases left between them. Germline V CDR1 and CDR2: MGHRA, YSYEKL. CDR3 in amino acids: CASSVRENTEAFF. The DNA for the CDR3 is TGCGCCAGCAGCGTCAGGGAAAACACTGAAGCTTTCTTT.

This clone was detected only once. V usage is TRBV9 and J usage is TRBJ2-7; 10 bases line up with TRBD2. CDR1 is SGDLS and CDR2 is YYNGEE in the germline V gene. The CDR3 contains 15 residues. Germline trimming cut 1 base from V and 3 bases from J; bases unmatched to any gene: 4. CDR3 amino acids: CASSVLASGSYEQYF. The CDR3 nucleotides read TGTGCCAGCAGCGTACTGGCTAGCGGGAGCTACGAGCAGTACTTC.

V gene TRBV28 combines with J gene TRBJ1-3, with D possibly being TRBD1 (6 bases). The CDR3 is 15 residues long. CDR1 is MDHEN and CDR2 is SYDVKM in the germline V gene. Between the trimmed V and J ends, which lost 2 bases and 0 bases, there was a span of 8 bases. CDR3 sequence: CASSLRGSSGNTIYF. DNA for the CDR3: TGTGCCAGCAGTTTAAGGGGGAGCTCTGGAAACACCATATATTTT.

CDR3 DNA sequence: TGTGCCAGCAGTGAGAGGACAGGGGTTAATGAGCAGTTCTTC. The encoded protein is CASSERTGVNEQFF. The chain is built from TRBV2 and TRBJ2-1; the match to TRBD1 covers 9 bases. Germline assignment: CDR1 SNHLY and CDR2 FYNNEI. The CDR3 is 14 residues long. V trimming: 3 bases; J trimming: 7 bases; junction bases outside the gene matches: 4. The full variable domain, its missing parts supplied by reference TRBV2 and TRBJ2-1, is EPEVTQTPSHQVTQMGQEVILRCVPISNHLYFYWYRQILGQKVEFLVSFYNNEISEKSEIFDDQFSVERPDGSNFTLKIRSTKLEDSAMYFCASSERTGVNEQFFGPGTRLTVL.

This chain uses TRBV29-1 with TRBJ2-3, with 7 nucleotides matching TRBD1. The germline V gene encodes CDR1 SQVTM and CDR2 ANQGSEA. This CDR3 comprises 14 residues. V lost 6 bases to trimming and J lost 0 bases; unmatched junction nucleotides: 6. This CDR3 reads CSVMTGTSTDTQYF. CDR3 DNA: TGCAGCGTCATGACAGGGACAAGCACAGATACGCAGTATTTT.

The gene calls are TRBV28 and TRBJ1-1, with 10 positions matching TRBD1. V dropped 10 bases and J dropped 11; count of bases not matched to a gene: 10. This CDR3 is built from 12 residues. Per germline, CDR1 MDHEN and CDR2 SYDVKM. CDR3 region: CATYSGTGVAFF. The CDR3 coding sequence is TGTGCCACATACTCCGGGACAGGGGTCGCTTTCTTT.